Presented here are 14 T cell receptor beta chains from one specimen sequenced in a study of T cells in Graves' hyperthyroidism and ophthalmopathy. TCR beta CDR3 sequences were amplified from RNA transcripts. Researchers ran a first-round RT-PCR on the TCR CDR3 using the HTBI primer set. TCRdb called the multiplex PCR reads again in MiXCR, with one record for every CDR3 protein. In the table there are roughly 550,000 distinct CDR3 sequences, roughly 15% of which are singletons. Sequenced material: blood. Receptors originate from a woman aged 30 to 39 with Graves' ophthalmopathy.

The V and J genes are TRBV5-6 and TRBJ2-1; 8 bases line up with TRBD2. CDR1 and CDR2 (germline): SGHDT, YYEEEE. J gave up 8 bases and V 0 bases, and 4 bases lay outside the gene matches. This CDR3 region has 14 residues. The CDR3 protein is CASSLVGLVHEQFF. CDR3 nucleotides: TGTGCCAGCAGCTTGGTGGGACTAGTACATGAGCAGTTCTTC.

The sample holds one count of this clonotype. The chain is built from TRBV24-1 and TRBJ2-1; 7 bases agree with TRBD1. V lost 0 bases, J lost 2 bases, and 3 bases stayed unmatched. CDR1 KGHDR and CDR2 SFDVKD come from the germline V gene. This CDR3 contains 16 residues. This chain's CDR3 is CATSDLDRAPYNEQFF. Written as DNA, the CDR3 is TGTGCCACCAGTGATTTGGACAGGGCTCCCTACAATGAGCAGTTCTTC.

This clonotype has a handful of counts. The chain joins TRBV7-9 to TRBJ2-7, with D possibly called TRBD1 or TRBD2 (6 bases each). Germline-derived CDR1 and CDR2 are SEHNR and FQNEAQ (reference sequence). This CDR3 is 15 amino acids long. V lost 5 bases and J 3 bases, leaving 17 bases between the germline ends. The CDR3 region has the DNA TGTGCCAGCAGCCGAGACAGGCGGCGGGACTACGAGCAGTACTTC. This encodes CASSRDRRRDYEQYF.

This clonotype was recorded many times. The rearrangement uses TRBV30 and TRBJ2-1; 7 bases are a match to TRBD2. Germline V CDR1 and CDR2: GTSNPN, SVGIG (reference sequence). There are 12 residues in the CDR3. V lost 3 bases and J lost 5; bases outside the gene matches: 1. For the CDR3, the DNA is TGTGCCTGGAGGGCGGGGGACAATGAGCAGTTCTTC. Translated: CAWRAGDNEQFF.

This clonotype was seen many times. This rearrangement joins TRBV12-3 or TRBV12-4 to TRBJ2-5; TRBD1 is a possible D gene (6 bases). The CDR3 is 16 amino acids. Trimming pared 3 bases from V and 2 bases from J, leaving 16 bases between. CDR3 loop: CASSFAGTILQETQYF. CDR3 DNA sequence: TGTGCCAGCAGTTTTGCAGGGACAATTCTACAAGAGACCCAGTACTTC.

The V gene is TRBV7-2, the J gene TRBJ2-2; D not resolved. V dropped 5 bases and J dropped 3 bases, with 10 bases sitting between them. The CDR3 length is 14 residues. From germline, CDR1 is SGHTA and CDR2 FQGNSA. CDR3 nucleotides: TGTGCCAGCAGCCCAAACGGGCACACCGGGGAGCTGTTTTTT. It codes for CASSPNGHTGELFF.

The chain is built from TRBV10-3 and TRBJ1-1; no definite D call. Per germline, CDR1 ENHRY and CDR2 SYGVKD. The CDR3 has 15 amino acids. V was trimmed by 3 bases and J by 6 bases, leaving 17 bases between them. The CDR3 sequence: CAISDFSRPGPEAFF. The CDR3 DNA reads TGTGCCATCAGTGATTTCAGCAGGCCCGGCCCTGAAGCTTTCTTT.

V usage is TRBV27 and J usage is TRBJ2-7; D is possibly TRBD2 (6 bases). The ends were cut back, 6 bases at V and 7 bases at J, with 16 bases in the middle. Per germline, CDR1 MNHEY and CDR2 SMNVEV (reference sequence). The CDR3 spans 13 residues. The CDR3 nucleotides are TGTGCCAGCAGCCCAGGAGGCGCGGGAGAGCAGTACTTC. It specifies CASSPGGAGEQYF.

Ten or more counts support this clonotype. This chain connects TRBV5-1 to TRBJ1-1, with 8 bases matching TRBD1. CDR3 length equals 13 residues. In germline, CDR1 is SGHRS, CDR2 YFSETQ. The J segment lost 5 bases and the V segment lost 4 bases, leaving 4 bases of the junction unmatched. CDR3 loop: CASSHGQGTEAFF. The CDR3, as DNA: TGCGCCAGCAGCCATGGACAGGGAACTGAAGCTTTCTTT. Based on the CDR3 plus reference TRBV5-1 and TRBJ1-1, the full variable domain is KAGVTQTPRYLIKTRGQQVTLSCSPISGHRSVSWYQQTPGQGLQFLFEYFSETQRNKGNFPGRFSGRQFSNSRSEMNVSTLELGDSALYLCASSHGQGTEAFFGQGTRLTVV.

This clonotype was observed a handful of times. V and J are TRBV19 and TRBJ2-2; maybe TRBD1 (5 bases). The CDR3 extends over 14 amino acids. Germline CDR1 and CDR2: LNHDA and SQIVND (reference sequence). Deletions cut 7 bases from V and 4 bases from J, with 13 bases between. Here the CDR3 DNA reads TGTGCCAGTAACGGACACACAGGCACCGGGGAGCTGTTTTTT. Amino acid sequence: CASNGHTGTGELFF.

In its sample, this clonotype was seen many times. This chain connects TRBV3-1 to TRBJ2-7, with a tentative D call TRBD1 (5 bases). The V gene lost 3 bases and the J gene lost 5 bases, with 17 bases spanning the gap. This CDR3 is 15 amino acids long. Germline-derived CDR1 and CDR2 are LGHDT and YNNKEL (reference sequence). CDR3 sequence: CASSQSISRENEQYF. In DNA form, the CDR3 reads TGTGCCAGCAGCCAGAGTATTTCCAGGGAAAACGAGCAGTACTTC.

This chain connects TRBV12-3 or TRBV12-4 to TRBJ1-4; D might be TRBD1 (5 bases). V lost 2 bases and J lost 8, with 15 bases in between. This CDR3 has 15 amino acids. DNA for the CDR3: TGTGCCAGCAGTTTATTCACACAGGCGGAGGAAAAACTGTTTTTT. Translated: CASSLFTQAEEKLFF.

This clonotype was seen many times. The CDR3 sequence: CASSLVGVTEAFF. The CDR3 DNA sequence: TGCGCCAGCAGCTTGGTGGGAGTCACTGAAGCTTTCTTT. This chain links TRBV5-1 with TRBJ1-1; D is ambiguous. The CDR3 runs to 13 residues. Germline V gene lookup returns CDR1 SGHRS and CDR2 YFSETQ. With 0 bases removed from V and 4 bases from J, the gap between germline ends came to 7 bases.

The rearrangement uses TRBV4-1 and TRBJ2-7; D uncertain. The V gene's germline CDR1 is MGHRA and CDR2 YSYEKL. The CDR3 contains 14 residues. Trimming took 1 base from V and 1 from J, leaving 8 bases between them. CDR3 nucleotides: TGCGCCAGCAGCCAAGTTGGCAGTTCCTACGAGCAGTACTTC. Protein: CASSQVGSSYEQYF.